This T cell receptor (beta chain) is from a study of cytomegalovirus exposure and HLA in healthy donors. Overall study results and limits: Roughly uniform sequencing depth across donors was assumed, possibly incorrectly.

CDR1 is SGHDT and CDR2 is YYEEEE in the germline V gene. V lost 2 bases to trimming and J lost 1 base, with 10 bases between them. The CDR3 is made up of 14 amino acids. Details on this clone: Its antigen is currently unknown.

This PCR relied on a set of 60 Vbeta primers and 13 Jbeta primers. Clones were sequenced by immunoSEQ multiplex PCR, and TCRdb holds only the in-frame ones, with some missing. The sample includes some 90,000 clones, around 71% of them seen just once. The clonotype originates from a man aged 55 to 70 in good health and CMV-seronegative. The rearrangement joins TRBV5-6 to TRBJ2-7; weak D call: TRBD1 (5 bases). The sample was PBMCs. The CDR3 protein is CASSFYRTSYEQYF. CDR3 in DNA: TGTGCCAGCAGCTTCTACAGGACATCCTACGAGCAGTACTTC. The full variable domain, rest sourced from reference TRBV5-6 and TRBJ2-7, is DAGVTQSPTHLIKTRGQQVTLRCSPKSGHDTVSWYQQALGQGPQFIFQYYEEEERQRGNFPDRFSGHQFPNYSSELNVNALLLGDSALYLCASSFYRTSYEQYFGPGTRLTVT.